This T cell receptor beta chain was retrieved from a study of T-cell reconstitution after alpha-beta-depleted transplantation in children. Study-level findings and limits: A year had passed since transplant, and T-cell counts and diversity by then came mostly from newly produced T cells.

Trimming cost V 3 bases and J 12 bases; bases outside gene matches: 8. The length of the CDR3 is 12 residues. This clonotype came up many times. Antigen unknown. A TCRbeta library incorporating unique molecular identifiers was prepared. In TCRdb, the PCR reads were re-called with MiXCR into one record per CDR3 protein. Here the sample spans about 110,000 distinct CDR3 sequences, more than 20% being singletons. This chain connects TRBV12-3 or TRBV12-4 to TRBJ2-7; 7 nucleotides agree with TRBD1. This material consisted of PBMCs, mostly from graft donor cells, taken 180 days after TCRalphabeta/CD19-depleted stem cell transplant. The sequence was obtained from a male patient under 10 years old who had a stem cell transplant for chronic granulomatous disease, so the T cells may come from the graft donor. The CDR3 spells CASSFTTGARYF. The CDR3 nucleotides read TGTGCCAGCAGTTTCACCACAGGGGCACGGTACTTC.